The 11 T cell receptor beta chains presented below share a single source sample, sequenced in a study of blood T cells in healthy people across ages (dated by TCRdb to about 2015). Library method: 5' RACE. These reads were obtained on an Illumina HiSeq 2500. A second PCR of roughly 6 to 11 cycles was run with a J-beta primer mix and a sample-barcoded 5' primer. TCRdb ran its own pipeline on the public reads, namely fastp trimming at Q25 and MiXCR clone calling, and kept in-frame beta chains. A single entry per CDR3 protein holds the most common genes and DNA from its merged rows. The sample contains 780,000 or so distinct CDR3 sequences, 56% of them found a single time. 20% to 30% of the sample comes from the top ten. The sample was blood. Every receptor here comes from a man aged 40-49 years in good health.

This clonotype was observed once. Without the conserved terminal phenylalanine or tryptophan, this CDR3 likely stems from a read error. The chain recombines TRBV12-3 or TRBV12-4 with TRBJ2-3; 9 bases agree with TRBD2. With 5 bases clipped from V and 3 bases from J, the junction kept 6 bases outside the gene matches. This CDR3 is built from 15 residues. The CDR3 sequence: CASSPLSGRTDTQYS. CDR3 nucleotides: TGTGCCAGCAGTCCGCTTAGCGGGAGAACAGATACGCAGTATTCT.

The rearrangement links TRBV20-1 to TRBJ2-2; D remains unclear. Germline V gene sequence: CDR1 DFQATT, CDR2 SNEGSKA (reference sequence). Trimming took 1 base from V and 0 from J, leaving 9 bases between them. The CDR3 runs 15 residues. CDR3 sequence reads: CSARVGRSNTGELFF. CDR3 coding DNA: TGCAGTGCTAGAGTCGGCAGATCGAACACCGGGGAGCTGTTTTTT.

The J gene is TRBJ2-1, the V gene TRBV7-9; 8 bases are a match to TRBD1. The CDR3 covers 14 residues. V dropped 5 bases and J dropped 6; count of bases not matched to a gene: 6. CDR1 is SEHNR and CDR2 is FQNEAQ in the germline V gene (reference sequence). In DNA, the CDR3 is TGTGCCAGCAGCCCGGACAGGGCTCTCAATGAGCAGTTCTTC. The encoded protein is CASSPDRALNEQFF.

The chain links TRBV11-3 to TRBJ2-3, with 14 bases lining up with TRBD2. Per the germline V gene, CDR1 is SGHNT and CDR2 is YENEEA. V shed 0 bases and J 10 bases; nucleotides not matched to a gene: 6. The CDR3 is 16 residues long. The CDR3 loop is CASSLDPRLAGGSQYF. CDR3 DNA: TGTGCCAGCAGCTTAGATCCCAGACTAGCGGGAGGGTCGCAGTATTTT.

With respect to this clonotype: This clone may be a read error of a much larger clone one base away. This rearrangement joins TRBV6-4 to TRBJ2-1; 10 bases match TRBD1. The CDR3 covers 16 residues. The V segment lost 3 bases and the J segment 9 bases; nucleotides outside the gene matches: 11. Germline V lookup: CDR1 MRHNA, CDR2 SNTAGT. CDR3 protein: CASSEGTGDGGGEQFF. CDR3 bases: TGTGCCAGCAGTGAAGGGACAGGGGACGGGGGTGGTGAGCAGTTCTTC.

The chain recombines TRBV12-3 or TRBV12-4 with TRBJ2-3; the match to TRBD1 covers 7 bases. The CDR3 contains 17 residues. V was clipped by 2 bases and J by 4 bases; unmatched bases: 12. As DNA, the CDR3 is TGTGCCAGCAGTTTATCAATGACAGGGACGAACGCAGATACGCAGTATTTT. It specifies CASSLSMTGTNADTQYF.

The V and J genes are TRBV6-4 and TRBJ2-5; no reliable D call. Germline assignment: CDR1 MRHNA and CDR2 SNTAGT. Trimming removed 0 bases at V and 8 bases at J, with 22 bases between. There are 17 residues in the CDR3. The CDR3: CASSDSLLPSTKDTQYF. CDR3 coding DNA: TGTGCCAGCAGTGACTCGTTGCTGCCCAGTACTAAGGATACCCAGTACTTC.

The chain carries TRBV28 and TRBJ2-1, with a possible D match to TRBD2 (6 bases). The germline CDR1 and CDR2 sequences are MDHEN and SYDVKM. CDR3 length equals 11 residues. V was cut by 6 bases and J by 10 bases, with 10 bases left in between. The CDR3 DNA reads as TGTGCCAGCAGCCTTCTAGCGGAGCAGTTCTTC. This encodes CASSLLAEQFF.

On this clonotype: The junction does not match germline at one end; this may be a read error. The chain recombines TRBV12-3 or TRBV12-4 with TRBJ2-5, with TRBD2 matching over 8 bases. This CDR3 spans 16 amino acids. This CDR3 is CASSLGTRGYQETQYF. CDR3 DNA: TGTGCCAGCAGCTTAGGGACTAGGGGGTACCAAGAGACCCAGTACTTC.

This chain uses TRBV20-1 with TRBJ1-5; D possibly corresponds to TRBD1 (6 bases). Germline V CDR1 and CDR2: DFQATT, SNEGSKA (reference sequence). V shed 3 bases and J shed 3 bases, with 24 bases lying between them. The CDR3 is 18 residues long. The CDR3 loop is CSARSPGTGSNLNQPQHF. The CDR3 nucleotides are TGCAGTGCTAGGTCGCCCGGAACAGGGTCAAACCTCAATCAGCCCCAGCATTTT.

This chain links TRBV28 with TRBJ2-4; no firm D call. V was cut by 8 bases and J by 5 bases, with 19 bases left in between. CDR3 length: 15 residues. Germline V gives CDR1 MDHEN, CDR2 SYDVKM. This CDR3 reads CASGVSYRSENIQYF. In DNA form, the CDR3 reads TGTGCCAGCGGGGTATCCTATCGGTCTGAAAACATTCAGTACTTC.